This TCR beta chain was captured in a study of cytomegalovirus exposure and HLA in healthy donors (dated by TCRdb to about 2017). Regarding the complete study: An earlier analysis of several hundred of the donors reported about 290 Gb of sequence data and 117 million unique TCR beta sequences from some 180 million T cells. Every discovery cohort repertoire had been produced on one sequencing platform. In the later analysis, no new phenotypic data were used to find candidate immune exposures; instead, reliance was placed on TCR beta sequences and their occurrence across donors. Across around 400 genotyped donors of the cohort, an average of roughly 200,000 unique TCR beta nucleotide sequences per donor were sequenced, and approximately 19% of those sequences were non-productive. A later analysis re-analyzed previously published TCR beta repertoires from 500 to 700 donors and added high-resolution HLA genotyping to study TCR occurrence patterns. The T cell repertoires of 550 to 850 subjects were profiled by immunosequencing and related to cytomegalovirus serostatus. A separate validation cohort of some 130 different subjects was used in addition to the 666-subject first cohort. The study aimed to test whether cataloging public T cell receptors could reveal signatures of past pathogen exposure. An earlier analysis of nearly 600 of the donors applied high-throughput TCR beta sequencing to assess whether each TCR beta V gene segment acted as functional or pseudogenic. Approximately 330 gigabases of sequencing data and 70 million to 100 million unique TCR sequences made up an early release that covered 500 to 650 HLA-typed donors. HLA typing covered class I and class II loci at four-digit resolution. To predict cytomegalovirus infection status, the study combined high-throughput TCR immunosequencing, statistical association of individual TCRs with disease status, and machine learning. Donor age, sex, ethnicity and CMV serostatus were compiled together with the repertoire data. Because of strong linkage in the cohort, five DR-DQ haplotypes were treated as single units for association and clustering. Genome-wide SNP genotypes for about three fifths of the 666 donors were used in a later genetic analysis, which treated that subset as a discovery cohort. The number of donors typed differed by locus, with roughly 620-630 for A, B, C, DRB1 and DQB1, 522 for DQA1, 600 to 610 for DPA1, and approximately 470 for DPB1. Of the approximately 400 genotyped donors, approximately 82% fell in the genetic ancestry cluster associated with self-reported Caucasian donors. The investigation overall reported the following: Across donors, most TCR sequences were observed very rarely, whereas some public TCRs were present in many individuals. In vitro tests confirmed that a few of the cytomegalovirus-associated TCR beta chains recognize cytomegalovirus antigens. Linkage disequilibrium might explain the correlated functional status among segregating V segments, but an unknown experimental factor could not be ruled out. Compared with the roughly 670-donor mean, donors in an Asian-associated ancestry cluster had fewer N-insertions in productive TCRs, according to a later genetic analysis. An association between a missense DCLRE1C variant and V-gene and J-gene trimming of TCR beta chains was found in a later genetic analysis and replicated in an independent cohort. The authors suggested that the approach could potentially be extended to other disease states and immunological phenotypes. In this cohort, only TCR beta chains were sequenced, and detectable features were limited by the absence of alpha or paired-chain data. The classifier was reported to diagnose cytomegalovirus status with high specificity and sensitivity in both the original cohort and the validation cohort. The earlier analysis of some 560 of the donors excluded seventeen rarely observed V segments, including chromosome 9 orphons, because counts were too low. A total of about 150 TCR beta chains were listed by the study as associated with cytomegalovirus. At a false discovery rate of 0.05, a later analysis linked some 17,000 TCR beta sequences to specific HLA alleles. A further reported finding was that TCR beta sequences accurately predicted the HLA-A and HLA-B alleles for most subjects in the first cohort. Compared with equally common non-associated chains, HLA-associated TCR beta chains in a later analysis were more clonally expanded and had lower generation probabilities. HLA typing was unavailable for some donors at each locus, so association tests used only the typed subset. Some IMGT-functional V segments, including TRBV6-2 and TRBV6-3, could not be told apart with the 87-base-pair reads, so those segments were excluded. Strong co-occurrence of HLA alleles, especially DR and DQ, made assigning TCR associations to individual alleles difficult. A group of highly shared sequence variants was considered likely to be a technical artifact of the sequencing pipeline. In a later analysis, TCR association rates were found to vary across HLA loci, with the most associated TCRs seen for DRB1 alleles and the fewest for HLA-C alleles. An earlier analysis of approximately 590 of the donors showed that most TCR beta V segments appeared in productive rearrangements either about 87% or about 30% of the time, which broadly matched IMGT annotations. Immune exposure information for the cohort was limited to CMV serostatus. A later analysis found that most CMV-associated TCR beta chains appeared HLA-restricted, with HLA associations seemingly driven largely by CMV exposure. Roughly uniform sequencing depth across donors was assumed in presence/absence analyses, although this assumption may not hold. A later analysis reported that several top co-occurrence clusters appeared linked to parvovirus B19, influenza, CMV and Epstein-Barr virus.

The cohort was made up of approximately 670 healthy bone marrow donors. Cohort members were all nominally healthy when sampled, although unrecorded immune exposures were likely present. The donor tested CMV seronegative, placing the donor among the 350 to 400 seronegative members of the cohort. Every donor gave a peripheral blood sample, and the peripheral blood mononuclear cells from that sample were used for TCR beta sequencing. The Qiagen DNeasy Blood Extraction Kit was used to extract genomic DNA from the blood cell samples. Library prep was done by the immunoSEQ multiplex PCR assay. The multiplex PCR relied on a mix of 60 forward primers for TCR Vbeta segments and 13 reverse primers for TCR Jbeta segments. A multiplex PCR assay on genomic DNA amplified the CDR3 region of rearranged TCR beta genes. The amplified TCR beta libraries were sequenced on the Illumina HiSeq System as 87-base-pair reads. The study's processing was this. In a later analysis, tens of millions of unique TCR beta chains were counted across the roughly 700 repertoires, and about 9.9 million of these chains were shared by at least two donors. To remove PCR and sequencing errors, raw reads were error-corrected and collapsed into unique sequences using a nearest-neighbor algorithm that merged closely related sequences. CDR3 sequences were aligned to IMGT reference sequences to assign V, D and J gene segments. For a sequence to be retained, a match of at least six nucleotides to both a V gene segment and a J gene segment was required. Rearrangements were called productive when the CDR3 lacked stop codons and stayed in frame with V and J; all others were non-productive. CDR3 was defined according to IMGT convention as the region running from the second conserved V-encoded cysteine to the conserved J-encoded phenylalanine. In an earlier analysis of 587 of the donors, sequences lacking an unambiguous match to a single V gene segment were excluded. In an earlier analysis of approximately 590 of the donors, a V segment was called functional when productive rearrangements were above 56.7%, and segregating when the standard deviation between donors exceeded 5%. A statistical classification framework was built for diagnosing cytomegalovirus status from the catalog of TCR beta chain sequences. In a later analysis, TCR nucleotide sequences were compared against IMGT/GENE-DB human TR gene sequences so that V and J genes could be assigned. Using the TCRdist pipeline, a later analysis assigned CDR3 sequences along with most-parsimonious VDJ recombination scenarios. In a later analysis, each TCR beta chain was defined by its CDR3 amino acid sequence together with its V-gene family, and reads without a unique V-gene family were excluded. As a way to deal with suspected cross-contamination and a sequencing artifact, a later analysis dropped hundreds of nucleotide sequences that were highly shared and had low generation probability. A later analysis calculated a clonal expansion index for each public chain from normalized within-repertoire ranks of inferred template counts. A later analysis computed generation probabilities with a VDJ recombination model fitted to out-of-frame rearrangements, and checked the results against IGoR. A later analysis scored TCR-TCR, TCR-HLA and TCR-CMV co-occurrence with hypergeometric tests, applying a repertoire-size bias correction to TCR pairs. A later analysis estimated false discovery rates by permuting HLA or CMV assignments 20 times. In a later analysis, co-occurring TCRs were grouped with DBSCAN, and TCRdist sequence similarity was added when clustering was performed within HLA-allele-positive subsets. For co-occurrence clustering, repertoires with fewer than 30,000 or more than 120,000 public chains were excluded, along with several repertoires with anomalous nucleotide sharing. TCRdb holds this immuneACCESS table with in-frame rearrangements only. Some clones are missing; in checked studies, unresolved V genes explain under half, and the rest has no known cause. Clonal size and the V and J genes are those of that table, whereas D and trimming came from the DNA. The sample includes approximately 110,000 clones, with more than 70% observed a single time. The top ten clones comprise around 0.24% of the sample.

Measured from the cysteine to the phenylalanine, the CDR3 is 14 residues long. Solely the CDR3 DNA is kept, with 42 bases framed from the first base. Looking up the germline V gene yields CDR1 SQVTM and CDR2 ANQGSEA. Relative to germline, V is missing 3 bases and J is missing 7 bases, with 10 bases of the junction outside any gene match. Worth noting for this clone: There is no known antigen for this receptor. No base quality information exists; no much larger clone differs at one position.

The specimen sequenced was PBMCs. Recombination linked TRBV29-1 to TRBJ1-1, and 8 bases in between align with TRBD1. The clonotype was recovered from a man aged 50 to 59 in good health and CMV-seronegative. The base sequence is TGCAGCGTTGATTCGACCTGGACAGGGAATGAAGCTTTCTTT. Translated, it reads CSVDSTWTGNEAFF.